A selection of T cell receptor beta chains follows, all from one sample in a study of response to subunit inactivated influenza vaccine. TCRdb used MiXCR to reprocess the RT-PCR reads, holding one entry per CDR3 protein. The sample lists 530,000 or so distinct CDR3 sequences; around 15% were seen once. The sample here was PBMCs from blood, taken about 11 days after vaccination. These TCRs come from a man aged 50 to 60 who received an inactivated influenza vaccine. CDR3s include the opening cysteine and the closing phenylalanine or tryptophan. D genes are given only for firm matches. Size values are once, few and many counts, or a class for expanded clones, and some rows have none.

clone size: few; J gene: TRBJ2-2; D gene: TRBD1; V gene: TRBV5-1; CDR3 protein: CASSKQGSWTGELFF; CDR3 DNA: TGCGCCAGCTCCAAACAGGGGTCTTGGACCGGGGAGCTGTTTTTT
clone size: -; J gene: TRBJ2-7; D gene: -; V gene: TRBV6-5; CDR3 protein: CASSYKKHRKRLNYEQYF; CDR3 DNA: TGTGCCAGCAGTTATAAAAAGCACAGAAAAAGATTGAACTACGAGCAGTACTTC
clone size: -; J gene: TRBJ2-3; D gene: -; V gene: TRBV27; CDR3 protein: CASSFLAGHADTQYF; CDR3 DNA: TGTGCCAGCAGTTTCTTGGCAGGCCACGCAGATACGCAGTATTTT
clone size: many; J gene: TRBJ2-2; D gene: -; V gene: TRBV7-9; CDR3 protein: CASSFWTFNTGELFF; CDR3 DNA: TGTGCCAGCAGCTTTTGGACTTTTAACACCGGGGAGCTGTTTTTT
clone size: -; J gene: TRBJ1-1; D gene: TRBD1; V gene: TRBV29-1; CDR3 protein: CSVPGQGQKGAFF; CDR3 DNA: TGCAGCGTGCCGGGACAGGGGCAAAAGGGGGCTTTCTTT
clone size: -; J gene: TRBJ1-4; D gene: -; V gene: TRBV5-1; CDR3 protein: CASSFLGRGTNEKLFF; CDR3 DNA: TGCGCCAGCAGCTTCCTGGGGCGAGGGACTAATGAAAAACTGTTTTTT
clone size: few; J gene: TRBJ1-2; D gene: -; V gene: TRBV28; CDR3 protein: CASSRRAGLYYGYTF; CDR3 DNA: TGTGCCAGCAGTCGTCGGGCAGGGCTTTACTATGGCTACACCTTC
clone size: -; J gene: TRBJ2-5; D gene: TRBD2; V gene: TRBV3-1; CDR3 protein: CASSQDPPLAGGETQYF; CDR3 DNA: TGTGCCAGCAGCCAAGACCCTCCTTTGGCGGGAGGTGAGACCCAGTACTTC
clone size: many; J gene: TRBJ2-7; D gene: TRBD1; V gene: TRBV15; CDR3 protein: CATSRGTGGKGEQYF; CDR3 DNA: TGTGCCACCAGCAGAGGGACAGGGGGAAAGGGGGAGCAGTACTTC
clone size: many; J gene: TRBJ1-1; D gene: -; V gene: TRBV7-6; CDR3 protein: CASSLADGQVDLRDTEAFF; CDR3 DNA: TGTGCCAGCAGCTTAGCGGATGGTCAGGTTGATTTAAGGGACACTGAAGCTTTCTTT
clone size: few; J gene: TRBJ1-6; D gene: -; V gene: TRBV29-1; CDR3 protein: CSVSRSPLHF; CDR3 DNA: TGCAGCGTTTCGCGTTCACCCCTCCACTTT
clone size: many; J gene: TRBJ2-2; D gene: -; V gene: TRBV5-1; CDR3 protein: CASSSGTTNTGELFF; CDR3 DNA: TGCGCCAGCAGCTCCGGGACAACGAACACCGGGGAGCTGTTTTTT
clone size: few; J gene: TRBJ2-5; D gene: -; V gene: TRBV6-5; CDR3 protein: CASSYSIIETQYF; CDR3 DNA: TGTGCCAGCAGTTACTCGATTATCGAGACCCAGTACTTC
clone size: -; J gene: TRBJ1-5; D gene: TRBD1; V gene: TRBV10-3; CDR3 protein: CATGTGDNQPQHF; CDR3 DNA: TGTGCCACCGGGACAGGAGACAATCAGCCCCAGCATTTT
clone size: many; J gene: TRBJ1-1; D gene: -; V gene: TRBV6-2/TRBV6-3; CDR3 protein: CASTLAGQNTEAFF; CDR3 DNA: TGTGCCAGCACCCTCGCTGGGCAGAACACTGAAGCTTTCTTT
clone size: few; J gene: TRBJ2-7; D gene: TRBD2; V gene: TRBV20-1; CDR3 protein: CSASPLAASSYEQYF; CDR3 DNA: TGCAGTGCTAGCCCCCTAGCGGCGAGCTCCTACGAGCAGTACTTC
clone size: few; J gene: TRBJ2-1; D gene: TRBD1; V gene: TRBV20-1; CDR3 protein: CSARVSAGGTFEQFF; CDR3 DNA: TGCAGTGCTAGAGTTTCGGCAGGGGGAACTTTTGAGCAGTTCTTC